This T cell receptor beta chain was recovered during a study of T cell responses to AZD1222 COVID-19 vaccine. Study outcomes and limitations: With two AZD1222 doses given, Spike-specific TCR breadth and depth both rose. It should be noted that donors were predominantly white British and more often female, and clonal diversity was possibly underestimated. Of the AZD1222 recipients, only 5 or 6 were seropositive at baseline.

The repertoire was sequenced with immunoSEQ multiplex PCR; TCRdb's copy has only in-frame clones and lacks some. This sample carries 150,000 to 180,000 clones, over 85% of them seen once, and the ten largest clones take 15% to 20%. Comment on this clone: Its specificity is not known.

V dropped 5 bases and J dropped 11; count of bases not matched to a gene: 9. Germline V lookup: CDR1 SGHTA, CDR2 FQGNSA. The CDR3 is 13 amino acids. The chain uses TRBV7-2 and TRBJ1-5, with 7 bases lining up with TRBD1. The source is an adult in good health. The sequencing used peripheral blood, collected on day 0 of AZD1222 vaccination. The CDR3 reads CASSHRQGEAQHF. The CDR3 DNA reads as TGTGCCAGCAGCCATAGACAGGGAGAGGCCCAGCATTTT.